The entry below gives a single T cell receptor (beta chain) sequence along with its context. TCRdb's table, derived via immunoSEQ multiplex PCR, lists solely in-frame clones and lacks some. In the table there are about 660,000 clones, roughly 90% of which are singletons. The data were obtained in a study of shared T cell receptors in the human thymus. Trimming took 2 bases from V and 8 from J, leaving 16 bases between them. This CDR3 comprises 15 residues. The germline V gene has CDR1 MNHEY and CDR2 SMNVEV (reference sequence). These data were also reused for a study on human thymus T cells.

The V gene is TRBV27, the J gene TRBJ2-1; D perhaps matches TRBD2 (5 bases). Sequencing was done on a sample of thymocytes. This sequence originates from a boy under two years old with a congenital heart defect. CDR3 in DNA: TGTGCCAGCAGTTTACGGACCGGTAGCGCGTATGAGCAGTTCTTC. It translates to CASSLRTGSAYEQFF.